Each of the 2 T cell receptor beta chains below was sequenced from the same sample in a study of T cell responses to AZD1222 COVID-19 vaccine. Sequencing used immunoSEQ multiplex PCR; TCRdb keeps in-frame clones, though not all of them. The sample shows around 200,000 clones, roughly 93% of them seen only once. This material consisted of peripheral blood, taken on day 0 of AZD1222 vaccination. These receptor sequences come from an adult in good health.

The chain employs TRBV15 and TRBJ1-2; D perhaps matches TRBD1 (5 bases). V was cut by 9 bases and J by 0 bases, with 11 bases left in between. The CDR3 runs 13 residues. CDR1 and CDR2 from the germline V gene are LNHNV and YYDKDF (reference sequence). In nucleotides, the CDR3 is TGTGCCACGACGACAGCCTCTAACTATGGCTACACCTTC. Its translation: CATTTASNYGYTF.

This chain links TRBV18 with TRBJ1-1; 7 bases line up with TRBD1. Germline loops: CDR1 KGHSH, CDR2 LQKENI. The ends lost 3 bases at V and 4 bases at J; junction bases unmatched: 11. The CDR3 spans 16 residues. CDR3 loop: CASSPFKGAWGTEAFF. The DNA for the CDR3 is TGTGCCAGCTCACCGTTTAAGGGGGCCTGGGGCACTGAAGCTTTCTTT.